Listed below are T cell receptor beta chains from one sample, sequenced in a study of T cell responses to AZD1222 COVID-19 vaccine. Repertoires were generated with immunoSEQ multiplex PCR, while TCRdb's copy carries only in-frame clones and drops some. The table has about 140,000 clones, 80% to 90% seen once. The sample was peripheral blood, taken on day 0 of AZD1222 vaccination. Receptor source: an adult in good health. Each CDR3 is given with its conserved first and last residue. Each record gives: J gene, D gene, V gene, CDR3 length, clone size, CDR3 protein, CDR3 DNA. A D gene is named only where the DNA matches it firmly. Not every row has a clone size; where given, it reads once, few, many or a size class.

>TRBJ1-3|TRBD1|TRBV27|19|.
CASSLGYPGQGIAGNTIYF
TGTGCCAGCAGTTTAGGGTATCCGGGACAGGGAATAGCTGGAAACACCATATATTTT
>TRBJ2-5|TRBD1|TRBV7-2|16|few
CASSSFTGGLEETQYF
TGTGCCAGCAGCTCGTTTACAGGGGGCTTGGAAGAGACCCAGTACTTC
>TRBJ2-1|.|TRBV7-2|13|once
CASSQSLANEQFF
TGTGCCAGCAGCCAGAGCCTAGCGAATGAGCAGTTCTTC
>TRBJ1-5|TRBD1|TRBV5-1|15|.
CASSWTGYKDQPQHF
TGCGCCAGCAGTTGGACAGGGTATAAGGATCAGCCCCAGCATTTT
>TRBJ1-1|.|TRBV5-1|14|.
CASSLVGYGTEAFF
TGCGCCAGCAGCTTGGTAGGGTACGGCACTGAAGCTTTCTTT
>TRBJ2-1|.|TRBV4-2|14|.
CASSQETAGNEQFF
TGTGCCAGCAGCCAAGAAACTGCGGGGAATGAGCAGTTCTTC
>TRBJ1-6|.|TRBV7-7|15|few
CASSPVHGRDSPLHF
TGTGCCAGCAGCCCTGTACACGGTAGGGATTCACCCCTCCACTTT
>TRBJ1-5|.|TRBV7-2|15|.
CASSLKGGGNQPQHF
TGTGCCAGCAGCTTGAAAGGGGGGGGCAATCAGCCCCAGCATTTT
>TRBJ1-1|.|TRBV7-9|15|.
CASSPGQSMNTEAFF
TGTGCCAGCAGCCCCGGACAGTCCATGAACACTGAAGCTTTCTTT
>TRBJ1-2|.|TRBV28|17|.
CASSFYGRLKPNYGYTF
TGTGCCAGCAGTTTTTACGGCAGACTAAAGCCTAACTATGGCTACACCTTC
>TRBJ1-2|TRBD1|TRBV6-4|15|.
CASLGQARLPYGYTF
TGTGCCAGCCTCGGACAGGCCAGACTTCCCTATGGCTACACCTTC
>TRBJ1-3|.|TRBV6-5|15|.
CASSYSPPSGNTIYF
TGTGCCAGCAGTTACTCGCCACCCTCTGGAAACACCATATATTTT
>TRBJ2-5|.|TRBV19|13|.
CASSIAEQETQYF
TGTGCCAGTAGTATAGCGGAGCAAGAGACCCAGTACTTC
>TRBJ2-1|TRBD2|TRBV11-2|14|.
CASSLEREGHEQFF
TGTGCCAGCAGCTTAGAACGGGAGGGTCATGAGCAGTTCTTC
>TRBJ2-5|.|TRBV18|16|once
CASSPVNGQATETQYF
TGTGCCAGCTCACCAGTCAACGGCCAGGCGACAGAGACCCAGTACTTC
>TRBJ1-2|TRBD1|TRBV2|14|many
CASSESSGGGGYTF
TGTGCCAGCAGTGAAAGTTCAGGGGGCGGCGGCTACACCTTC
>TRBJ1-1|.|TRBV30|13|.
CAWNMGRDTEAFF
TGTGCCTGGAATATGGGCCGAGATACTGAAGCTTTCTTT
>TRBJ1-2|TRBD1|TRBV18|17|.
CASSFTQTGGGNYGYTF
TGTGCCAGCTCCTTTACCCAGACAGGGGGCGGTAACTATGGCTACACCTTC
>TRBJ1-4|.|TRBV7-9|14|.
CASSPVGYNEKLFF
TGTGCCAGCAGCCCTGTTGGGTATAATGAAAAACTGTTTTTT
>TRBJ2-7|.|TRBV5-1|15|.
CATGTGTHGTYEQYF
TGCGCCACGGGTACGGGGACCCATGGAACCTACGAGCAGTACTTC
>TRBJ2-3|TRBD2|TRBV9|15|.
CASSVGLASTDTQYF
TGTGCCAGCAGCGTAGGACTAGCGAGCACAGATACGCAGTATTTT
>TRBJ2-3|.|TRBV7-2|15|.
CASSFRHGATDTQYF
TGTGCCAGCAGCTTTCGTCACGGGGCCACAGATACGCAGTATTTT
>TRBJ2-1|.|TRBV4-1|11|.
CASSPGTEQFF
TGCGCCAGCAGCCCCGGGACTGAGCAGTTCTTC
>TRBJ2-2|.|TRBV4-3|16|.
CASKAGSGPDTGELFF
TGCGCCAGCAAGGCCGGGAGCGGACCGGACACCGGGGAGCTGTTTTTT
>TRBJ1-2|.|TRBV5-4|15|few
CASSLGEGGDYGYTF
TGTGCCAGCAGCCTGGGAGAAGGGGGGGACTATGGCTACACCTTC
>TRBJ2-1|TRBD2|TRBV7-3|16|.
CASSPDSSGGAREQFF
TGTGCCAGCAGCCCCGATTCTAGCGGGGGGGCCCGGGAGCAGTTCTTC
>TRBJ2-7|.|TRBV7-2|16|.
CASSLEPGLTSYEQYF
TGTGCCAGCAGCTTAGAGCCGGGACTTACCTCCTACGAGCAGTACTTC
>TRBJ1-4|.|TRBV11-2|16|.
CASSLFRGGVDEKLFF
TGTGCCAGCAGCCTCTTTCGTGGTGGGGTGGATGAAAAACTGTTTTTT
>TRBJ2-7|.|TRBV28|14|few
CASSRGGPPYEQYF
TGTGCCAGCAGTAGAGGAGGACCACCCTACGAGCAGTACTTC
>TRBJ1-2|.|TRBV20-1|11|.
CSPDLEGGYTF
TGCAGTCCTGACCTCGAAGGCGGCTACACCTTC
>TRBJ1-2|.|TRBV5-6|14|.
CASSYVWLADGYTF
TGTGCCAGCAGCTATGTTTGGTTGGCGGATGGCTACACCTTC
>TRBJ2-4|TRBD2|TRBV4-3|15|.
CASSQSGLAGDIQYF
TGCGCCAGCAGCCAAAGTGGGCTAGCGGGAGACATTCAGTACTTC
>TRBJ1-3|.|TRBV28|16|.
CASSFPARGSGNTIYF
TGTGCCAGCAGTTTCCCAGCCAGGGGATCTGGAAACACCATATATTTT